The 27 T cell receptor beta chains below come from one sample, sequenced in a study of blood T cell repertoires in COVID-19. Produced via immunoSEQ multiplex PCR; TCRdb's table is partial and in-frame only. The table lists 130,000 or so clones, under 90% of them singletons, with less than 15% in the top ten. The sequencing input was peripheral blood. The receptors stem from a woman aged 60-75 years with acute or convalescent COVID-19.

The gene calls are TRBV7-3 and TRBJ2-1; D is perhaps TRBD1 (6 bases). The CDR3 covers 13 residues. The V gene lost 2 bases and the J gene lost 5 bases, with 7 bases spanning the gap. Germline V gene data show CDR1 as SGHTA and CDR2 as FQGTGA. CDR3 sequence reads: CASSLDRHNEQFF. CDR3 nucleotide sequence: TGTGCCAGCAGCTTAGACAGGCACAATGAGCAGTTCTTC.

This clone was counted once. This rearrangement joins TRBV3-1 (or the pseudogene TRBV3-2) to TRBJ1-6; D not resolved. The CDR3 consists of 14 residues. The V and J ends lost 1 base and 10 bases respectively, with 11 bases between them. Germline CDR1 is LGHDT and CDR2 is YNNKEL (reference sequence). The CDR3 sequence: CASSQGFPGSPLHF. CDR3 in DNA: TGTGCCAGCAGCCAAGGGTTTCCGGGATCACCCCTCCACTTT.

Concerning this clone itself: One end of the junction fails to match germline, which may point to a read error. This chain uses TRBV5-1 with TRBJ1-1; tentatively, D is TRBD1 (6 bases). Germline lookup yields CDR1 SGHRS and CDR2 YFSETQ. The CDR3 loop spans 16 amino acids. CDR3 sequence (DNA): TGCGCCAGCAGCTTGGACAGGGTGATGTCGAACGCTGAAGCTTTCTTT. It encodes CASSLDRVMSNAEAFF.

The chain uses TRBV5-1 and TRBJ1-1; D may be TRBD1 (6 bases). This CDR3 has 14 residues. V shed 4 bases and J shed 0 bases, with 10 bases lying between them. Germline CDR1 SGHRS, CDR2 YFSETQ. CDR3: CASSPDRMNTEAFF. Written as DNA, the CDR3 is TGCGCCAGCAGCCCGGACAGAATGAACACTGAAGCTTTCTTT. The full variable domain, completed using reference TRBV5-1 and TRBJ1-1, is KAGVTQTPRYLIKTRGQQVTLSCSPISGHRSVSWYQQTPGQGLQFLFEYFSETQRNKGNFPGRFSGRQFSNSRSEMNVSTLELGDSALYLCASSPDRMNTEAFFGQGTRLTVV.

The chain recombines TRBV4-2 with TRBJ2-5; 10 bases match TRBD2. CDR1 is LGHNA and CDR2 is YNFKEQ in the germline V gene. Germline trimming cut 2 bases from V and 4 bases from J; bases unmatched to any gene: 10. This CDR3 is 17 amino acids long. CDR3 residues: CASSQKSSGGPGETQYF. CDR3 bases: TGTGCCAGCAGCCAAAAGTCTAGCGGGGGTCCCGGAGAGACCCAGTACTTC.

This chain links TRBV12-5 with TRBJ1-2; TRBD1 might be the D (5 bases). The CDR3 has 19 residues. The germline V gene has CDR1 LGHNT and CDR2 FRNRAP. The V gene lost 4 bases and the J gene lost 6 bases, with 30 bases spanning the gap. The CDR3 sequence is CASGSPWGNRGPGAHGYTF. The CDR3 nucleotides read TGTGCTAGTGGTTCACCCTGGGGAAATCGGGGCCCGGGAGCACATGGCTACACCTTC.

The J gene is TRBJ2-5, the V gene TRBV29-1; possibly TRBD1 for D (6 bases). Germline V CDR1 and CDR2: SQVTM, ANQGSEA. There are 13 residues in the CDR3. V lost 6 bases, J lost 3 bases, and 14 bases lay in between. The CDR3 spells CSVDTGFEETQYF. CDR3 in DNA: TGCAGCGTAGACACAGGGTTTGAAGAGACCCAGTACTTC.

The V call is TRBV7-9, the J call TRBJ1-5; no clear D gene. Germline loops: CDR1 SEHNR, CDR2 FQNEAQ (reference sequence). This CDR3 is built from 15 residues. The V and J ends lost 5 bases and 0 bases respectively, with 11 bases between them. This CDR3 is CASSPPGVSNQPQHF. Here the CDR3 DNA reads TGTGCCAGCAGCCCACCCGGGGTTAGCAATCAGCCCCAGCATTTT.

The chain links TRBV5-6 to TRBJ1-1; no reliable D call. The germline gives CDR1 SGHDT, CDR2 YYEEEE. This CDR3 is 12 amino acids long. V dropped 0 bases and J dropped 2 bases, with 2 bases sitting between them. The CDR3 nucleotides are TGTGCCAGCAGCTTGGTAAACACTGAAGCTTTCTTT. Its protein is CASSLVNTEAFF. Full variable domain (missing parts from reference TRBV5-6 and TRBJ1-1): DAGVTQSPTHLIKTRGQQVTLRCSPKSGHDTVSWYQQALGQGPQFIFQYYEEEERQRGNFPDRFSGHQFPNYSSELNVNALLLGDSALYLCASSLVNTEAFFGQGTRLTVV.

The rearrangement links TRBV27 to TRBJ1-1, with D perhaps matching TRBD1 (6 bases). This CDR3 is built from 13 residues. V lost 10 bases to trimming and J lost 0 bases, with 12 bases between them. CDR1 and CDR2 from the germline V gene are MNHEY and SMNVEV (reference sequence). The CDR3 reads CATWGQMNTEAFF. As DNA, the CDR3 is TGTGCCACCTGGGGGCAGATGAACACTGAAGCTTTCTTT.

This chain joins TRBV5-1 and TRBJ2-2; D is perhaps TRBD1 (5 bases). The CDR3 extends over 14 amino acids. Germline V gene lookup returns CDR1 SGHRS and CDR2 YFSETQ. With 6 bases removed from V and 7 bases from J, the gap between germline ends came to 16 bases. In DNA, the CDR3 is TGCGCCAGCATTAAAGACAGCACGGGCGGGGAGCTGTTTTTT. Its protein is CASIKDSTGGELFF.

The J gene is TRBJ1-2, the V gene TRBV6-1; no firm D call. Germline assignment: CDR1 MNHNS and CDR2 SASEGT. CDR3 length equals 14 residues. Trimming shortened V by 0 bases and J by 4 bases, and 9 bases separated the two germline ends. The CDR3 nucleotides are TGTGCCAGCAGTGAAGCCAGAGGCAGCTATGGCTACACCTTC. Its protein product is CASSEARGSYGYTF.

This clone was recorded only once. The chain carries TRBV24-1 and TRBJ1-2; D is undetermined. The length of the CDR3 is 16 residues. Trimming took 7 bases from V and 2 from J, leaving 19 bases between them. Germline V gives CDR1 KGHDR, CDR2 SFDVKD. CDR3 bases: TGTGCCACCAGGGCCAACAGAGTCGGTTCCAACTATGGCTACACCTTC. It translates to CATRANRVGSNYGYTF.

The rearrangement joins TRBV19 to TRBJ2-4; weak D call: TRBD1 (7 bases). CDR1 LNHDA and CDR2 SQIVND come from the germline V gene (reference sequence). V lost 3 bases to trimming and J lost 3 bases, with 15 bases between them. The CDR3 covers 16 residues. The CDR3 bases are TGTGCCAGTAGTATTCAGGGGGGAAGTGGCAAAAACATTCAGTACTTC. This codes for CASSIQGGSGKNIQYF.

The V call is TRBV5-4, the J call TRBJ2-5; 7 positions agree with TRBD2. After removal of 3 bases from V and 3 bases from J, the junction contained 8 bases not matched to a gene. This CDR3 comprises 15 residues. Germline V gene sequence: CDR1 SGHNT, CDR2 YYREEE (reference sequence). The CDR3 nucleotides read TGTGCCAGCAGCTCCCGATGGGCGGGGGAAGAGACCCAGTACTTC. It translates to CASSSRWAGEETQYF.

This rearrangement joins TRBV5-4 to TRBJ2-4, with 16 bases matching TRBD2. J gave up 5 bases and V 10 bases, and 12 bases lay outside the gene matches. Looked up from germline, CDR1 is SGHNT and CDR2 is YYREEE (reference sequence). The CDR3 runs 17 residues. For the CDR3, the DNA is TGTGCCTCCAAACCGGCGGGGACTAGCGGGGGGGAAAACATTCAGTACTTC. Its translation is CASKPAGTSGGENIQYF. Together with reference TRBV5-4 and TRBJ2-4, the CDR3 gives the full variable domain: ETGVTQSPTHLIKTRGQQVTLRCSSQSGHNTVSWYQQALGQGPQFIFQYYREEENGRGNFPPRFSGLQFPNYSSELNVNALELDDSALYLCASKPAGTSGGENIQYFGAGTRLSVL.

This chain connects TRBV7-9 to TRBJ2-7; 11 bases map to TRBD2. V dropped 7 bases and J dropped 4; count of bases not matched to a gene: 9. The germline CDR1 and CDR2 sequences are SEHNR and FQNEAQ (reference sequence). The CDR3 covers 15 residues. CDR3 residues: CASTTSTSGIYEQYF. CDR3 DNA: TGTGCCAGCACAACGTCGACTAGCGGGATATACGAGCAGTACTTC.

V usage is TRBV9 and J usage is TRBJ2-5; 11 positions agree with TRBD2. This CDR3 has 15 residues. V lost 2 bases, J lost 3 bases, and 3 bases stayed unmatched. Per the germline V gene, CDR1 is SGDLS and CDR2 is YYNGEE. The CDR3 coding sequence is TGTGCCAGCAGCGTGCTGGGACTAGCGGAAGAGACCCAGTACTTC. As protein: CASSVLGLAEETQYF.

The rearrangement links TRBV29-1 to TRBJ1-2, with D possibly matching TRBD1 (6 bases). Trimming left V 5 bases short and J 4 bases short, with 14 bases between. The CDR3 is 13 amino acids. CDR1 is SQVTM, CDR2 ANQGSEA, per germline. In nucleotides, the CDR3 is TGCAGCGTTCGGGGGGCGGCCCTCTATGGCTACACCTTC. This translates into CSVRGAALYGYTF. The full variable domain, with the rest looked up from reference TRBV29-1 and TRBJ1-2, is SAVISQKPSRDICQRGTSLTIQCQVDSQVTMMFWYRQQPGQSLTLIATANQGSEATYESGFVIDKFPISRPNLTFSTLTVSNMSPEDSSIYLCSVRGAALYGYTFGSGTRLTVV.

This chain uses TRBV3-1 (or the pseudogene TRBV3-2) with TRBJ2-1; D remains ambiguous. V was trimmed by 1 base and J by 7 bases, leaving 8 bases between them. From germline, CDR1 is LGHDT and CDR2 YNNKEL (reference sequence). CDR3 size: 13 residues. For the CDR3, the DNA is TGTGCCAGCAGCCAAGCAGGTATGAATGAGCAGTTCTTC. The encoded protein is CASSQAGMNEQFF.

The chain links TRBV4-1 to TRBJ1-5; D might be TRBD1 (6 bases). Germline CDR1 reads MGHRA; CDR2 reads YSYEKL. The CDR3 consists of 15 residues. V was shortened by 2 bases and J by 5 bases, with 13 bases between the two germline ends. The CDR3: CASSQQGGGDQPQHF. The CDR3 coding sequence is TGCGCCAGCAGCCAACAGGGAGGGGGAGATCAGCCCCAGCATTTT.

The chain employs TRBV5-4 and TRBJ2-5; 10 bases align to TRBD2. The V segment lost 4 bases and the J segment 3 bases; nucleotides outside the gene matches: 9. This CDR3 is 16 amino acids long. Germline V gene data show CDR1 as SGHNT and CDR2 as YYREEE (reference sequence). CDR3: CASSRDLAGGEETQYF. DNA for the CDR3: TGTGCCAGCAGCCGGGACTTAGCGGGGGGCGAAGAGACCCAGTACTTC.

V is TRBV13 and J is TRBJ2-1; 9 nucleotides line up with TRBD2. Trimming cost V 5 bases and J 8 bases; bases outside gene matches: 7. From germline, CDR1 is PRHDT and CDR2 FYEKMQ (reference sequence). The CDR3 loop spans 14 amino acids. The CDR3 loop is CASSLGTSSDEQFF. For the CDR3, the DNA is TGTGCCAGCAGCCTCGGGACTAGCAGTGATGAGCAGTTCTTC.

The chain uses TRBV2 and TRBJ2-3, with TRBD1 identical over 7 bases. V lost 6 bases and J lost 6; bases outside the gene matches: 18. The germline V gene encodes CDR1 SNHLY and CDR2 FYNNEI. This CDR3 spans 17 amino acids. The CDR3 DNA follows: TGTGCCAGCAGAGCCCGGACAGGCGTGGGGAGAGGCGATACGCAGTATTTT. This codes for CASRARTGVGRGDTQYF. The variable domain in full, with the rest retrieved from reference TRBV2 and TRBJ2-3, is EPEVTQTPSHQVTQMGQEVILRCVPISNHLYFYWYRQILGQKVEFLVSFYNNEISEKSEIFDDQFSVERPDGSNFTLKIRSTKLEDSAMYFCASRARTGVGRGDTQYFGPGTRLTVL.

This clone was seen more than once but under ten times. The chain uses TRBV19 and TRBJ1-1; D unclear. This CDR3 is 14 amino acids long. Germline CDR1 reads LNHDA; CDR2 reads SQIVND (reference sequence). The V and J ends lost 5 bases and 0 bases respectively, with 10 bases between them. Here the CDR3 reads CASSFRDMNTEAFF. CDR3 DNA: TGTGCCAGTAGTTTTCGGGATATGAACACTGAAGCTTTCTTT.

The V and J genes are TRBV3-1 (or the pseudogene TRBV3-2) and TRBJ2-1, with D unclear. CDR1 and CDR2 (germline): LGHDT, YNNKEL (reference sequence). The CDR3 extends over 15 amino acids. V lost 3 bases, J lost 7 bases, and 16 bases lay in between. CDR3 amino acids: CASSHTERDRNEQFF. CDR3 DNA: TGTGCCAGCAGCCACACAGAACGAGATCGTAATGAGCAGTTCTTC.

About this clone itself: Mismatch with germline at one junction end may stem from a read error. The sample holds other DNA sequences that translate to the same CDR3. The rearrangement uses TRBV5-6 and TRBJ1-2; 9 bases line up with TRBD1. CDR1 is SGHDT and CDR2 is YYEEEE in the germline V gene. The CDR3 runs to 19 residues. For the CDR3, the DNA is TGTGCCAGCAGCTTAGAGCTGGGGACAGGGAGGGATTTTTGGAATGGTTACACCTTC. This sequence encodes CASSLELGTGRDFWNGYTF.